One T cell receptor (beta chain) is described in this entry. CDR1 and CDR2 (germline): LGHNA, YNFKEQ. The ends lost 0 bases at V and 4 bases at J; junction bases unmatched: 8. This CDR3 has 17 amino acids. The data were obtained in a study of blood T cell repertoires in COVID-19. Study context: The United States, Italy and Spain provided the acute and convalescent COVID-19 samples. T cells, B-cell-depleted T cells, or PBMCs supplied cDNA or gDNA.

Study processing details: Amplification with reference gene primers provided the estimates of nucleated cell counts. The table came from immunoSEQ multiplex PCR; TCRdb's copy has only in-frame clones and leaves some out. The V and J calls and clone size are taken from that table; D and trimming were inferred from the DNA. The sample holds roughly 180,000 clones, about 80% seen once. The rearrangement uses TRBV4-2 and TRBJ2-1, with 8 bases aligning to TRBD2. The sequenced material came from peripheral blood. The clonotype comes from a woman between 50 and 59 years old with active or convalescent COVID-19. This chain's CDR3 is CASSQETGGSRYNEQFF. The CDR3, as DNA: TGTGCCAGCAGCCAAGAAACGGGGGGGAGTAGGTACAATGAGCAGTTCTTC.